Below, one T cell receptor (beta chain) is given with its context. This entry comes from a study of blood T cell repertoires in COVID-19. Across the whole study: Acute-phase and convalescent COVID-19 samples originated in the United States, Italy and Spain. The analysed material was cDNA or gDNA that came from T cells, B-cell-depleted T cells, or PBMCs.

In the authors' workflow: Cell counts per sample came from amplifying reference gene primers. Sequencing was performed with immunoSEQ multiplex PCR; in TCRdb, only in-frame clones are kept and a portion is missing. The V and J calls and clone size are taken from that table; D and trimming were inferred from the DNA. The sample lists over 50,000 clones, approximately 89% occurring once. The germline V gene encodes CDR1 SGDLS and CDR2 YYNGEE. CDR3 size: 14 residues. Unmatched junction bases numbered 2, after V lost 0 bases and J lost 3 bases. The receptor's source is a man aged 55 to 70 with acute or convalescent COVID-19. What was sequenced was peripheral blood. This rearrangement joins TRBV9 to TRBJ2-7; 8 positions agree with TRBD1. CDR3 sequence reads: CASSVGTGLYEQYF. The CDR3 DNA sequence: TGTGCCAGCAGCGTAGGGACAGGGCTCTACGAGCAGTACTTC.